A single sample is the source of the 23 T cell receptor beta chains below, sequenced in a study of OX40 agonist ivuxolimab in advanced cancers. TCRdb's table, derived via immunoSEQ multiplex PCR, lists solely in-frame clones and lacks some. The sample lists over 10,000 clones, 84% occurring once. The starting material was CD4+ or CD8+ T cells sorted from blood, obtained in a trial of the OX40 agonist ivuxolimab. The receptor set was obtained from an adult with an advanced solid tumor such as melanoma, head and neck, liver or kidney cancer.

In this sample, this clone turned up a few times. The chain links TRBV15 to TRBJ1-1, with D perhaps matching TRBD1 (5 bases). Trimming shortened V by 4 bases and J by 1 base, and 13 bases separated the two germline ends. CDR3 length: 15 residues. The V gene's germline CDR1 is LNHNV and CDR2 YYDKDF (reference sequence). The CDR3 coding sequence is TGTGCCACCAGCATCTCAGTGGGGGAGAACACTGAAGCTTTCTTT. Protein product: CATSISVGENTEAFF.

The chain links TRBV4-1 to TRBJ2-7; 7 nucleotides match TRBD1. J was trimmed by 1 base and V by 3 bases; bases with no gene match: 9. Per germline, CDR1 MGHRA and CDR2 YSYEKL. The CDR3 is made up of 16 amino acids. The chain's CDR3 is CASSHPDRDQSYEQYF. The CDR3 nucleotides read TGCGCCAGCAGCCACCCCGACAGGGACCAATCCTACGAGCAGTACTTC.

The chain joins TRBV9 to TRBJ2-2; D remains ambiguous. Per the germline V gene, CDR1 is SGDLS and CDR2 is YYNGEE. The CDR3 is 13 residues long. The ends were cut back, 2 bases at V and 3 bases at J, with 5 bases in the middle. The DNA for the CDR3 is TGTGCCAGCAGCGTTGCTTACACCGGGGAGCTGTTTTTT. It specifies CASSVAYTGELFF. Variable domain in full (rest from reference TRBV9 and TRBJ2-2): DSGVTQTPKHLITATGQRVTLRCSPRSGDLSVYWYQQSLDQGLQFLIQYYNGEERAKGNILERFSAQQFPDLHSELNLSSLELGDSALYFCASSVAYTGELFFGEGSRLTVL.

This rearrangement joins TRBV6-1 to TRBJ1-2; a weak D match, TRBD1 (5 bases). Trimming cost V 7 bases and J 3 bases, with 18 bases left between them. Germline V gene lookup returns CDR1 MNHNS and CDR2 SASEGT. The CDR3 loop spans 15 amino acids. CDR3 sequence: CASIPQGSRDYGYTF. Here the CDR3 DNA reads TGTGCCAGCATCCCTCAGGGTTCGAGGGACTATGGCTACACCTTC.

CDR3 in DNA: TGTGCCAGCAGCTGGACTAGCGGGTCGGTCTACGAGCAGTACTTC. Its protein is CASSWTSGSVYEQYF. This chain connects TRBV7-9 to TRBJ2-7, with 11 bases fitting TRBD2. The CDR3 consists of 15 residues. Germline V gene lookup returns CDR1 SEHNR and CDR2 FQNEAQ (reference sequence). After removal of 4 bases from V and 3 bases from J, the junction contained 5 bases not matched to a gene. Together with reference TRBV7-9 and TRBJ2-7, the CDR3 gives the full variable domain: DTGVSQNPRHKITKRGQNVTFRCDPISEHNRLYWYRQTLGQGPEFLTYFQNEAQLEKSRLLSDRFSAERPKGSFSTLEIQRTEQGDSAMYLCASSWTSGSVYEQYFGPGTRLTVT.

CDR3 DNA sequence: TGTGCCAGCAACGGCGGGACGGAAAACATTCAGTACTTC. Amino acid sequence: CASNGGTENIQYF. The chain couples TRBV7-9 to TRBJ2-4, with D possibly TRBD2 on 6 matching bases. Germline V gives CDR1 SEHNR, CDR2 FQNEAQ (reference sequence). The V and J ends lost 7 bases and 5 bases respectively, with 12 bases between them. CDR3 size: 13 residues.

V and J are TRBV5-1 and TRBJ1-2, with TRBD1 identical over 8 bases. V gave up 0 bases and J gave up 4 bases; unmatched junction bases: 2. Germline V gene lookup returns CDR1 SGHRS and CDR2 YFSETQ. The CDR3 is made up of 14 amino acids. This CDR3 is CASSLADRGYGYTF. The CDR3 DNA sequence: TGCGCCAGCAGCTTGGCCGACAGGGGCTATGGCTACACCTTC.

This clone appeared once. J is TRBJ2-1 and V is TRBV5-1, with TRBD2 matching over 10 bases. The CDR3 loop spans 16 amino acids. CDR1 SGHRS and CDR2 YFSETQ come from the germline V gene. V trimming: 4 bases; J trimming: 0 bases; junction bases outside the gene matches: 4. CDR3 region: CASSLGLAASYNEQFF. In nucleotides, the CDR3 is TGCGCCAGCAGCCTTGGACTAGCGGCCTCCTACAATGAGCAGTTCTTC.

There are a few counts of this clone. The chain employs TRBV6-1 and TRBJ2-2; D might be TRBD1 (6 bases). The CDR3 runs to 13 residues. V lost 5 bases, J lost 3 bases, and 7 bases lay in between. Germline V gene lookup returns CDR1 MNHNS and CDR2 SASEGT. CDR3 sequence (DNA): TGTGCCAGCAGTTCAGGGGACACCGGGGAGCTGTTTTTT. It translates to CASSSGDTGELFF.

The V and J genes are TRBV6-5 and TRBJ2-3, with D hard to call. The CDR3 length is 11 residues. Trimming removed 2 bases from V and 5 bases from J, with 2 bases in between. Germline V gene lookup returns CDR1 MNHEY and CDR2 SVGAGI. CDR3 DNA sequence: TGTGCCAGCAGTTACGGAGATACGCAGTATTTT. Residues: CASSYGDTQYF.

V and J are TRBV5-1 and TRBJ2-7; a weak D match, TRBD1 (8 bases). The CDR3 is 13 residues long. V was shortened by 0 bases and J by 9 bases, with 13 bases between the two germline ends. The germline V gene has CDR1 SGHRS and CDR2 YFSETQ. The CDR3 bases are TGCGCCAGCAGCTTGGGACAGGGGAGGGCGCAGTACTTC. Translating it yields CASSLGQGRAQYF.

The chain couples TRBV19 to TRBJ1-2; 8 bases match TRBD1. Germline trimming cut 6 bases from V and 5 bases from J; bases unmatched to any gene: 8. Looked up from germline, CDR1 is LNHDA and CDR2 is SQIVND (reference sequence). This CDR3 spans 14 amino acids. The DNA for the CDR3 is TGTGCCAGTAGACCCGGGACAGGAGTATATGGCTACACCTTC. Residues: CASRPGTGVYGYTF.

The chain combines TRBV10-2 with TRBJ1-2; weak D call: TRBD1 (5 bases). The CDR3 consists of 14 residues. Germline V CDR1 and CDR2: WSHSY, SAAADI. V lost 3 bases to trimming and J lost 0 bases, with 8 bases between them. Here the CDR3 DNA reads TGCGCCAGCAGTGAAACAGGCCCTAACTATGGCTACACCTTC. The encoded protein is CASSETGPNYGYTF.

The chain is built from TRBV19 and TRBJ2-1; no clear D gene. Trimming stripped 2 bases from V and 9 bases from J, with 8 bases between. This CDR3 has 12 amino acids. CDR1 and CDR2 (germline): LNHDA, SQIVND (reference sequence). The CDR3: CASSIQIGEQFF. The CDR3 DNA is TGTGCCAGTAGTATACAGATTGGTGAGCAGTTCTTC.

CDR3 nucleotides: TGTGCCAGCAGTTTATTACCAAGGGGGTCCTACAATGAGCAGTTCTTC. Translation gives CASSLLPRGSYNEQFF. The chain uses TRBV28 and TRBJ2-1; tentative D call: TRBD1 (6 bases). The CDR3 length is 16 residues. Germline-derived CDR1 and CDR2 are MDHEN and SYDVKM. V was trimmed by 1 base and J by 1 base, leaving 11 bases between them.

The V call is TRBV27, the J call TRBJ2-7; weak D call: TRBD1 (5 bases). This CDR3 has 14 amino acids. Germline lookup yields CDR1 MNHEY and CDR2 SMNVEV (reference sequence). Trimming took off 6 bases at V and 2 bases at J, with 14 bases between the two ends. The CDR3 region has the DNA TGTGCCAGCAGGTCCCGGGCAGGGACCTACGAGCAGTACTTC. This encodes CASRSRAGTYEQYF.

V is TRBV4-1 and J is TRBJ2-1; D is tentatively TRBD1 or TRBD2 (5 bases each). V dropped 3 bases and J dropped 6 bases, with 9 bases sitting between them. This CDR3 has 13 residues. Per germline, CDR1 MGHRA and CDR2 YSYEKL. The CDR3: CASSHLRGNEQFF. Written as DNA, the CDR3 is TGCGCCAGCAGCCACTTGAGGGGCAATGAGCAGTTCTTC.

This chain connects TRBV7-9 to TRBJ2-3, with D possibly matching TRBD1 (5 bases). Per the germline V gene, CDR1 is SEHNR and CDR2 is FQNEAQ (reference sequence). This CDR3 contains 17 residues. V lost 4 bases and J 5 bases, leaving 22 bases between the germline ends. The CDR3 bases are TGTGCCAGCAGCTCGAGTAATCAGGGAATTCTGAGAGATACGCAGTATTTT. Translated, it gives CASSSSNQGILRDTQYF.

The chain uses TRBV5-4 and TRBJ1-1, with unresolved D. Trimming removed 3 bases at V and 0 bases at J, with 6 bases between. The CDR3 sequence is 13 residues long. Germline CDR1 SGHNT, CDR2 YYREEE (reference sequence). The CDR3 protein is CASSYYMNTEAFF. The CDR3 DNA reads TGTGCCAGCAGCTATTATATGAACACTGAAGCTTTCTTT.

In its sample, this clone was seen a few times. This chain joins TRBV7-9 and TRBJ2-7; D gene unclear. The germline V gene encodes CDR1 SEHNR and CDR2 FQNEAQ (reference sequence). The V end was cut by 1 base, the J end by 0 bases, with 13 bases between. The CDR3 is 16 amino acids. The CDR3 DNA is TGTGCCAGCAGCTTAGAGTCGTCCAGGAGCTCCTACGAGCAGTACTTC. This encodes CASSLESSRSSYEQYF.

Only a few counts were recorded for this clone. The chain carries TRBV7-9 and TRBJ2-5; no clear D gene. Trimming removed 1 base at V and 4 bases at J, with 7 bases between. CDR1 and CDR2 from the germline V gene are SEHNR and FQNEAQ (reference sequence). The CDR3 contains 13 residues. Written as DNA, the CDR3 is TGTGCCAGCAGCTTAGAGGTAGGAGAGACCCAGTACTTC. It codes for CASSLEVGETQYF.

J is TRBJ2-7 and V is TRBV19; the D gene is possibly TRBD1 (7 bases). V shed 5 bases and J shed 1 base, with 15 bases lying between them. The CDR3 covers 15 residues. Germline V gene lookup returns CDR1 LNHDA and CDR2 SQIVND (reference sequence). The CDR3 DNA reads as TGTGCCAGTAGTCAGGGCGGGACAGATTCCTACGAGCAGTACTTC. Its protein is CASSQGGTDSYEQYF.

The chain has TRBV19 and TRBJ1-1; 9 nucleotides line up with TRBD1. After removal of 5 bases from V and 1 base from J, the junction contained 11 bases not matched to a gene. The CDR3 length is 17 residues. Germline V gene sequence: CDR1 LNHDA, CDR2 SQIVND (reference sequence). CDR3 bases: TGTGCCAGTAGTGGGACAGGGTTGTATTTTAGGAACACTGAAGCTTTCTTT. As protein: CASSGTGLYFRNTEAFF.